This entry is about one T cell receptor beta chain. Its target is unknown. These data are taken from a study of beta chain features in type 1 diabetes. Study-wide results and caveats: Insertions at VDJ junctions were less frequent in type 1 diabetes patients. These patients also deleted more nucleotides at the same junctions.

Sequencing targeted expressed TCRB transcripts, as all isolated RNA had been reverse transcribed. Libraries were prepared by immunoSEQ multiplex PCR; TCRdb keeps only in-frame clonotypes and omits some of them. There are around 250,000 clones in the sample; around 68% occur only once, and roughly 0.048% lies in the top ten. CDR1 is MNHEY and CDR2 is SVGAGI in the germline V gene. The CDR3 contains 16 residues. V lost 0 bases to trimming and J lost 3 bases, with 12 bases between them. This chain joins TRBV6-5 and TRBJ1-5; D gene uncertain. Sequenced material: naive CD4+ T cells from blood. The receptor's source is a man younger than 40 in good health. CDR3 bases: TGTGCCAGCAGTTACTCGGCAGAGGGATCCAATCAGCCCCAGCATTTT. This translates into CASSYSAEGSNQPQHF.